This entry concerns a single T cell receptor (beta chain). This sample is part of a study of T-cell memory formation after mild COVID-19. Germline V lookup: CDR1 SNHLY, CDR2 FYNNEI. Trimming stripped 6 bases from V and 1 base from J, with 21 bases between. The CDR3 consists of 17 residues. TCRdb re-called the 5' RACE reads with MiXCR, one entry per CDR3 protein. The table records a few hundred thousand distinct CDR3 sequences, around 28% of them present only once. The rearrangement joins TRBV2 to TRBJ2-5; the D gene is possibly TRBD2 (7 bases). The specimen was PBMCs or a T cell subset sorted from them (not recorded which). This TCR was sampled from an adult woman who had mild COVID-19 (a few samples of this study predate the infection). Cell type and time point are not known. DNA of the CDR3: TGTGCCAGCAGCGACCGTGGACAGTCGGGAGGCCAAGAGACCCAGTACTTC. It specifies CASSDRGQSGGQETQYF.